The 22 T cell receptor beta chains given below trace back to one sample, sequenced in a study of blood T cell repertoires in COVID-19. Clones were read by immunoSEQ multiplex PCR, and TCRdb kept only the in-frame ones, dropping some. This sample yields about 98,000 clones, of which about nine tenths are seen a single time; approximately 10% belongs to the top ten. Sequenced input: peripheral blood. Every receptor here comes from a man between 50 and 59 years old with acute or convalescent COVID-19.

The chain employs TRBV5-1 and TRBJ2-2; D possibly corresponds to TRBD1 (6 bases). Germline CDR1 and CDR2: SGHRS and YFSETQ. The CDR3 consists of 15 residues. V lost 4 bases to trimming and J lost 0 bases, with 10 bases between them. The CDR3 spells CASSLGTTNTGELFF. Written as DNA, the CDR3 is TGCGCCAGCAGCCTCGGGACAACGAACACCGGGGAGCTGTTTTTT.

This clone was seen only once. This sequence joins TRBV3-1 (or the pseudogene TRBV3-2) and TRBJ1-6; D remains unclear. Germline CDR1 and CDR2: LGHDT and YNNKEL (reference sequence). V was trimmed by 4 bases and J by 6 bases, leaving 13 bases between them. The CDR3 extends over 15 amino acids. Here the CDR3 DNA reads TGTGCCAGCAGCCTGCGTGGGCCTCGTAATTCACCCCTCCACTTT. Translation: CASSLRGPRNSPLHF.

This chain uses TRBV19 with TRBJ1-2; 7 nucleotides match TRBD1. Germline V CDR1 and CDR2: LNHDA, SQIVND (reference sequence). J lost 3 bases, V lost 9 bases, and 10 bases had no gene match. The length of the CDR3 is 14 residues. The CDR3 DNA reads TGTGCCAGGACCACAGGGGAGGCCGACTATGGCTACACCTTC. Translated, it gives CARTTGEADYGYTF.

The chain employs TRBV18 and TRBJ2-2, with 10 bases identical to TRBD1. This CDR3 region has 17 residues. The germline V gene has CDR1 KGHSH and CDR2 LQKENI. V gave up 0 bases and J gave up 3 bases; unmatched junction bases: 4. Here the CDR3 reads CASSPPGQGTDTGELFF. The DNA of the CDR3 is TGTGCCAGCTCACCACCGGGACAGGGGACAGACACCGGGGAGCTGTTTTTT.

This clone was seen a single time. The rearrangement links TRBV7-2 to TRBJ1-5; TRBD1 might be the D (6 bases). The CDR3 has 13 residues. Trimming shortened V by 7 bases and J by 7 bases, and 14 bases separated the two germline ends. Germline-derived CDR1 and CDR2 are SGHTA and FQGNSA. The CDR3 sequence: CASNRDTGQPQHF. Here the CDR3 DNA reads TGTGCCAGCAACAGGGACACGGGGCAGCCCCAGCATTTT.

The J gene is TRBJ2-5, the V gene TRBV4-1; TRBD2 might be the D (7 bases). Trimming took 0 bases from V and 5 from J, leaving 13 bases between them. Germline V lookup: CDR1 MGHRA, CDR2 YSYEKL. The CDR3 consists of 15 residues. CDR3: CASSQDGGAGETQYF. For the CDR3, the DNA is TGCGCCAGCAGCCAAGATGGGGGGGCAGGGGAGACCCAGTACTTC.

The chain links TRBV2 to TRBJ1-4; possible D gene TRBD1, 6 bases. The V end lost 10 bases, the J end lost 8 bases, and 17 bases lay between the germline ends. The CDR3 consists of 13 residues. Germline values: CDR1 SNHLY, CDR2 FYNNEI. As DNA, the CDR3 is TGTGCCATCCAGGGGCAGGGGTCGGAAAAACTGTTTTTT. This gives the protein CAIQGQGSEKLFF.

The V call is TRBV12-2, the J call TRBJ2-7; whether TRBD2, the table's D call, matches the DNA was not checked. TRBV12-2 is tagged as a pseudogene. The CDR3 consists of 15 residues. The CDR3 is CASRPRLAGAYEQYF. In DNA, the CDR3 is TGTGCAAGTCGCCCCCGACTAGCGGGAGCCTACGAGCAGTACTTC.

J is TRBJ2-7 and V is TRBV12-3 or TRBV12-4, with D possibly being TRBD1 (5 bases). This CDR3 is 13 amino acids long. V lost 7 bases and J lost 0, with 10 bases in between. The CDR3 region is CASNIDSSYEQYF. CDR3 DNA sequence: TGTGCCAGCAATATTGACAGCTCCTACGAGCAGTACTTC.

The chain is built from TRBV19 and TRBJ1-2; D perhaps matches TRBD1 (6 bases). The V gene lost 3 bases and the J gene lost 5 bases, with 16 bases spanning the gap. Germline lookup yields CDR1 LNHDA and CDR2 SQIVND (reference sequence). The CDR3 has 15 amino acids. CDR3: CASSMLPGVLYGYTF. Here the CDR3 DNA reads TGTGCCAGTAGTATGCTGCCAGGGGTCCTTTATGGCTACACCTTC.

There are a few counts of this clone. CDR3 in DNA: TGTGCCAGCAGCTTAATTCTTAGCTTCGGGAGGGGTAGCAATGAGCAGTTCTTC. Translated: CASSLILSFGRGSNEQFF. The chain couples TRBV7-9 to TRBJ2-1; TRBD2 agrees at 8 bases. V was clipped by 2 bases and J by 6 bases; unmatched bases: 15. This CDR3 contains 18 residues. Germline V CDR1 and CDR2: SEHNR, FQNEAQ (reference sequence). The full variable domain, its missing parts supplied by reference TRBV7-9 and TRBJ2-1, is DTGVSQNPRHKITKRGQNVTFRCDPISEHNRLYWYRQTLGQGPEFLTYFQNEAQLEKSRLLSDRFSAERPKGSFSTLEIQRTEQGDSAMYLCASSLILSFGRGSNEQFFGPGTRLTVL.

The chain joins TRBV27 to TRBJ1-5; D perhaps matches TRBD1 (5 bases). The germline gives CDR1 MNHEY, CDR2 SMNVEV (reference sequence). The length of the CDR3 is 15 residues. V lost 3 bases and J 1 base, leaving 10 bases between the germline ends. CDR3 region: CASSFRPGSNQPQHF. For the CDR3, the DNA is TGTGCCAGCAGTTTCCGTCCAGGGAGCAATCAGCCCCAGCATTTT.

V usage is TRBV2 and J usage is TRBJ2-7; 12 nucleotides agree with TRBD2. Germline assignment: CDR1 SNHLY and CDR2 FYNNEI. Germline trimming cut 8 bases from V and 0 bases from J; bases unmatched to any gene: 14. This CDR3 has 18 amino acids. CDR3 sequence: CASLLGLAGGSSSYEQYF. CDR3 in DNA: TGTGCCAGCCTCTTGGGGCTAGCGGGAGGGTCCAGCTCCTACGAGCAGTACTTC.

This clone was detected only once. The chain carries TRBV27 and TRBJ2-3, with D possibly being TRBD1 (6 bases). Germline V gene data show CDR1 as MNHEY and CDR2 as SMNVEV (reference sequence). Trimming stripped 7 bases from V and 3 bases from J, with 14 bases between. There are 14 residues in the CDR3. The CDR3 nucleotides read TGTGCCAGCAAAGGGGGAGTGGGGACAGATACGCAGTATTTT. It codes for CASKGGVGTDTQYF.

This chain connects TRBV5-6 to TRBJ2-7; 10 bases are shared with TRBD2. V was clipped by 5 bases and J by 3 bases; unmatched bases: 2. The CDR3 has 13 residues. Germline values: CDR1 SGHDT, CDR2 YYEEEE. CDR3 DNA sequence: TGTGCCAGCAGACTAGCGGGGTACTACGAGCAGTACTTC. Translation: CASRLAGYYEQYF.

This chain joins TRBV7-9 and TRBJ1-2; 9 bases align to TRBD1. With V trimmed by 2 bases and J by 3 bases, 16 bases remained unmatched. The CDR3 extends over 19 amino acids. The germline V gene has CDR1 SEHNR and CDR2 FQNEAQ (reference sequence). CDR3 region: CASSLIWSEQGARDYGYTF. The CDR3 DNA reads as TGTGCCAGCAGCTTAATCTGGAGCGAACAGGGGGCTAGAGACTATGGCTACACCTTC.

The V call is TRBV25-1, the J call TRBJ2-7; tentative D call: TRBD2 (5 bases). The germline gives CDR1 MGHDK, CDR2 SYGVNS. V gave up 4 bases and J gave up 6 bases, with 10 bases separating them. The CDR3 is 12 residues long. The CDR3 DNA is TGTGCCAGCAGTGCTCGAGGAGGCGAGCAGTACTTC. Translated, it gives CASSARGGEQYF.

The rearrangement uses TRBV5-6 and TRBJ1-6; D not certain. The V end lost 2 bases, the J end lost 0 bases, and 3 bases lay between the germline ends. The CDR3 covers 14 residues. Germline V gene data show CDR1 as SGHDT and CDR2 as YYEEEE. CDR3 amino acids: CASSFRSYNSPLHF. The CDR3 coding sequence is TGTGCCAGCAGCTTCCGCTCCTATAATTCACCCCTCCACTTT.

V and J are TRBV27 and TRBJ1-4, with 8 bases fitting TRBD1. V shed 6 bases and J 5 bases; nucleotides not matched to a gene: 8. The germline V gene encodes CDR1 MNHEY and CDR2 SMNVEV (reference sequence). The CDR3 is 15 residues long. The CDR3 DNA reads as TGTGCCAGCAGGTTGACAGGGGTCGGCAATGAAAAACTGTTTTTT. It codes for CASRLTGVGNEKLFF.

This chain connects TRBV6-5 to TRBJ1-2; a weak D match, TRBD1 (6 bases). This CDR3 has 15 residues. Trimming cost V 0 bases and J 5 bases, with 13 bases left between them. Germline V gene data show CDR1 as MNHEY and CDR2 as SVGAGI. CDR3 residues: CASSYSLGAGYGYTF. The CDR3 bases are TGTGCCAGCAGTTACTCCTTGGGGGCAGGGTATGGCTACACCTTC.

The chain uses TRBV5-1 and TRBJ1-1; TRBD1 matches at 8 bases. Trimming removed 2 bases from V and 5 bases from J; junction bases left unmatched: 14. Germline loops: CDR1 SGHRS, CDR2 YFSETQ. The CDR3 contains 17 residues. Here the CDR3 reads CASSFGSGGPLGTEAFF. CDR3 DNA: TGCGCCAGCAGCTTCGGTTCAGGGGGCCCGTTGGGGACTGAAGCTTTCTTT.

This clone was seen more than once but under ten times. The chain employs TRBV7-9 and TRBJ2-3; TRBD2 aligns across 11 bases. The germline gives CDR1 SEHNR, CDR2 FQNEAQ (reference sequence). This CDR3 is built from 18 residues. The J segment lost 3 bases and the V segment lost 5 bases, leaving 13 bases of the junction unmatched. The CDR3 DNA sequence: TGTGCCAGCAGCCAGACTAGCGGGACGGCGTGGGGTACAGATACGCAGTATTTT. Translating gives CASSQTSGTAWGTDTQYF.